A single sample is the source of the 16 T cell receptor beta chains below, sequenced in a study of naive and memory T cell subsets. An equimolar mix of two oligonucleotides served as the beta constant-region primer for TRBC1 and TRBC2. Nested alpha and beta constant-region primers with the SP2 primer drove four PCR rounds on ligated cDNA. TCRdb fed the UMI-ligation and nested PCR reads into MiXCR, producing one record per CDR3 protein. Counted here are some 82,000 distinct CDR3 sequences, about 9.9% occurring once; the ten biggest clones make up 0.95% to 1.5%. The sequenced material came from naive CD8+ T cells from blood. These receptors were obtained from a human donor in good health.

This clonotype appeared many times. The chain employs TRBV7-7 and TRBJ2-1; TRBD1 matches 8 bases. J gave up 9 bases and V 5 bases, and 6 bases lay outside the gene matches. The CDR3 runs to 13 residues. Germline loops: CDR1 SSHAT, CDR2 FNYEAQ (reference sequence). The CDR3 DNA reads as TGTGCCAGCAGCGCCGACAGGGGCTCTGAGCAGTTCTTC. As protein: CASSADRGSEQFF.

The V gene is TRBV12-3 or TRBV12-4, the J gene TRBJ2-1, with a weak D call TRBD2 (6 bases). The CDR3 runs 14 residues. The ends were cut back, 6 bases at V and 4 bases at J, with 13 bases in the middle. The chain's CDR3 is CASSNRREYNEQFF. CDR3 coding DNA: TGTGCCAGCAGCAATAGACGGGAGTACAATGAGCAGTTCTTC.

The gene calls are TRBV28 and TRBJ1-1; no definite D call. Between the trimmed V and J ends, which lost 6 bases and 1 base, there was a span of 15 bases. The CDR3 totals 15 residues. CDR1 is MDHEN, CDR2 SYDVKM, per germline. The CDR3 DNA follows: TGTGCCAGCAGACTATCCTGGCAAACGAACACTGAAGCTTTCTTT. This translates into CASRLSWQTNTEAFF.

The chain recombines TRBV15 with TRBJ1-4; 9 bases fit TRBD1. The ends lost 0 bases at V and 8 bases at J; junction bases unmatched: 13. This CDR3 is built from 18 residues. CDR1 and CDR2 from the germline V gene are LNHNV and YYDKDF (reference sequence). The CDR3 bases are TGTGCCACCAGCAGAGATCGGGGACAGGGCCCTGCGTGGGAAAAACTGTTTTTT. Protein product: CATSRDRGQGPAWEKLFF.

The chain links TRBV10-3 to TRBJ2-1; D possibly corresponds to TRBD2 (7 bases). Per germline, CDR1 ENHRY and CDR2 SYGVKD. This CDR3 has 12 residues. The ends were cut back, 10 bases at V and 6 bases at J, with 13 bases in the middle. The CDR3 is CANGGGGNEQFF. The CDR3 nucleotides are TGTGCCAACGGGGGCGGGGGCAATGAGCAGTTCTTC.

This clonotype was counted ten times or more. V and J are TRBV27 and TRBJ2-1; 10 nucleotides align to TRBD1. The V gene's germline CDR1 is MNHEY and CDR2 SMNVEV (reference sequence). CDR3 length: 17 amino acids. V shed 5 bases and J 6 bases; nucleotides not matched to a gene: 13. The CDR3 region is CASSPQGQGLSVNEQFF. CDR3 coding DNA: TGTGCCAGCAGTCCCCAGGGACAGGGGCTATCTGTCAATGAGCAGTTCTTC.

The chain couples TRBV12-3 or TRBV12-4 to TRBJ2-7; 9 positions agree with TRBD2. V lost 2 bases, J lost 4 bases, and 3 bases stayed unmatched. The CDR3 has 14 residues. CDR3 nucleotides: TGTGCCAGCAGTTTAAATGCGGGAGGGTACGAGCAGTACTTC. This translates into CASSLNAGGYEQYF.

The chain employs TRBV6-2 or TRBV6-3 and TRBJ2-3; unclear D gene. Germline V gives CDR1 MNHEY, CDR2 SVGEGT. V was clipped by 2 bases and J by 2 bases, with 8 bases between them. The CDR3 covers 14 residues. The CDR3 coding sequence is TGTGCCAGCAGTTACGACACCAACACAGATACGCAGTATTTT. As protein: CASSYDTNTDTQYF.

This clonotype has ten or more counts. The J gene is TRBJ2-7, the V gene TRBV7-2; 8 nucleotides align to TRBD2. This CDR3 spans 16 amino acids. Germline lookup yields CDR1 SGHTA and CDR2 FQGNSA. Trimming at V came to 5 bases and at J to 0 bases, leaving 9 bases not matched to a gene. The CDR3 bases are TGTGCCAGCAGCCCTGCTGCTAGCGGGTACTCCTACGAGCAGTACTTC. Translating gives CASSPAASGYSYEQYF.

This clonotype has a handful of counts. The chain links TRBV29-1 to TRBJ2-1; 13 bases are shared with TRBD2. Looked up from germline, CDR1 is SQVTM and CDR2 is ANQGSEA. The CDR3 has 16 residues. J was trimmed by 4 bases and V by 6 bases; bases with no gene match: 9. The CDR3 nucleotides read TGCAGCGTGAAGGGACTAGCGGGACATCTTTACAATGAGCAGTTCTTC. Translating it yields CSVKGLAGHLYNEQFF.

The chain uses TRBV20-1 and TRBJ2-1; 13 bases agree with TRBD2. This CDR3 comprises 19 residues. V lost 0 bases to trimming and J lost 0 bases; unmatched junction nucleotides: 8. Germline assignment: CDR1 DFQATT and CDR2 SNEGSKA (reference sequence). CDR3 residues: CSARDRGLAGRSSYNEQFF. In DNA, the CDR3 is TGCAGTGCTAGAGATAGGGGACTAGCGGGGCGGAGCTCCTACAATGAGCAGTTCTTC.

The CDR3 nucleotides read TGTGCCAGCAGCTTATACCCACGGACAGGCGGGTACGAGCAGTACTTC. This sequence encodes CASSLYPRTGGYEQYF. V is TRBV11-2 and J is TRBJ2-7, with 7 bases aligning to TRBD1. Trimming cost V 2 bases and J 4 bases; bases outside gene matches: 11. The length of the CDR3 is 16 residues. From germline, CDR1 is SGHAT and CDR2 FQNNGV.

This clonotype was counted ten times or more. V gene TRBV4-2 combines with J gene TRBJ2-1; unclear D gene. CDR3 length equals 15 residues. V lost 1 base and J lost 6, with 13 bases in between. Germline CDR1 and CDR2: LGHNA and YNFKEQ. CDR3 coding DNA: TGTGCCAGCAGCCAAGGGGCAGATTGGGGCAATGAGCAGTTCTTC. Protein: CASSQGADWGNEQFF.

In its sample, this clonotype was seen many times. The rearrangement uses TRBV12-3 or TRBV12-4 and TRBJ2-1; D ambiguous. The CDR3 totals 16 residues. The V end lost 5 bases, the J end lost 1 base, and 15 bases lay between the germline ends. The CDR3 region has the DNA TGTGCCAGCAGTCCGGACGGATCACCGTCCTACAATGAGCAGTTCTTC. As protein: CASSPDGSPSYNEQFF.

This clonotype has a handful of counts. The chain combines TRBV21-1 with TRBJ1-5; the D call in the table, TRBD1, was not verified against the DNA. TRBV21-1 is listed as a pseudogene. CDR3 length equals 15 residues. The CDR3 loop reads CAAYPTGYSNQPQHF. CDR3 nucleotide sequence: TGTGCCGCATATCCGACAGGTTATAGCAATCAGCCCCAGCATTTT.

The V and J genes are TRBV28 and TRBJ2-7, with D possibly matching TRBD2 (6 bases). CDR1 is MDHEN, CDR2 SYDVKM, per germline. The V end was cut by 3 bases, the J end by 6 bases, with 15 bases between. The CDR3 consists of 14 residues. The CDR3 region is CASSFRGGGFEQYF. Here the CDR3 DNA reads TGTGCCAGCAGTTTTAGGGGAGGAGGCTTCGAGCAGTACTTC.